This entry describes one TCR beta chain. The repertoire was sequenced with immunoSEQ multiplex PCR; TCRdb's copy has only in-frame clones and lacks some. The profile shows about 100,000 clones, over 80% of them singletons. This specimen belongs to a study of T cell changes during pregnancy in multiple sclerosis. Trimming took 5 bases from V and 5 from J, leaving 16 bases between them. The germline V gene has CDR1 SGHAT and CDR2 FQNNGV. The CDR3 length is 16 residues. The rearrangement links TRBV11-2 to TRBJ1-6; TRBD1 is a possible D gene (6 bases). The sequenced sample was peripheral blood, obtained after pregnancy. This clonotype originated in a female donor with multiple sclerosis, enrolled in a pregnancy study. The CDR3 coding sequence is TGTGCCAGCAGCCTAAAACGGACAGTTAATAATTCACCCCTCCACTTT. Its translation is CASSLKRTVNNSPLHF. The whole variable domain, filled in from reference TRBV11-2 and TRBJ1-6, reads EAGVAQSPRYKIIEKRQSVAFWCNPISGHATLYWYQQILGQGPKLLIQFQNNGVVDDSQLPKDRFSAERLKGVDSTLKIQPAKLEDSAVYLCASSLKRTVNNSPLHFGNGTRLTVT.